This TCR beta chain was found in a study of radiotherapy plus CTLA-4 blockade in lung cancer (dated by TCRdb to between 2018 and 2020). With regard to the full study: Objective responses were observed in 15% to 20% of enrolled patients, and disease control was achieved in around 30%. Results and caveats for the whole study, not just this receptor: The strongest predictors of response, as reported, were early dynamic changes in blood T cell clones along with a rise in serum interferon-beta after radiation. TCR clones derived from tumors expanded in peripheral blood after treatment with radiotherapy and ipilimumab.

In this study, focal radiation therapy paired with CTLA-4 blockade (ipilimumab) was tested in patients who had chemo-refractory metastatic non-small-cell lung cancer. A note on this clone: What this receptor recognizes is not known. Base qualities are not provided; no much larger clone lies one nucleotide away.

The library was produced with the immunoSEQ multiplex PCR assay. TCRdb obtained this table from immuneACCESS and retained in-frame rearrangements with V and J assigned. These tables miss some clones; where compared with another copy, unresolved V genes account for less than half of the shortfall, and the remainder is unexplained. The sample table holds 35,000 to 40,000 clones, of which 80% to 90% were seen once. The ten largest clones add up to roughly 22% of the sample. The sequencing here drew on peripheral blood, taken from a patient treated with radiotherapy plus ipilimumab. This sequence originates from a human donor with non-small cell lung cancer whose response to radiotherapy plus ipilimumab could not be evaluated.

The DNA sequence is given as TGCGCCAGCAGCCAACAACAGGGTTTCGATGAGCAGTTCTTC. Translated, this gives CASSQQQGFDEQFF. The receptor chain draws on TRBV4-3 and TRBJ2-1; 6 matching bases give a weak D call of TRBD1. V is cut by 2 bases and J by 8 bases, and the space between the germline ends is 13 bases. In the germline V gene, CDR1 corresponds to LGHNA and CDR2 to YSLEER. From the cysteine through the phenylalanine, the CDR3 covers 14 amino acids. Of all the DNA, just the CDR3 is kept, 42 bases in frame from base 1.